This is a list of T cell receptor beta chains from one sample in a study of shared clonotypes between healthy human individuals. The assay was immunoSEQ multiplex PCR, and TCRdb's table has in-frame clones only and misses some. The table lists about 2.4 million clones, approximately 93% of them singletons, with approximately 0.37% in the top ten. The sequenced sample was naive CD4+ T cells from PBMCs. These TCRs come from a man between 18 and 35 years old in good health. Some clones in this sample may be carry-over from other donors' samples. The CDR3 runs from the conserved cysteine through the conserved F or W. A D gene is named only where the DNA matches it firmly. Clone size, where shown, is once, few, many, or a class for clones that have expanded.

clone_size j_call v_call d_call cdr3_nt cdr3_aa
- TRBJ1-1 TRBV9 - TGTGCCAGCAGCGTAGCTGGGAGTAACACTGAAGCTTTCTTT CASSVAGSNTEAFF
- TRBJ2-3 TRBV7-6 TRBD2 TGTGCCAGCACTCCGGGACTAGCGGGAGCAGATACGCAGTATTTT CASTPGLAGADTQYF
- TRBJ2-2 TRBV14 TRBD1 TGTGCCAGCAGCCTAAAGGACAGGGTACGAACCGGGGAGCTGTTTTTT CASSLKDRVRTGELFF
- TRBJ2-3 TRBV5-1 TRBD2 TGCGCCAGCAGCAAGACCGGGACTAGCGGACCAGATACGCAGTATTTT CASSKTGTSGPDTQYF
- TRBJ2-7 TRBV30 - TGTGCCTGGAGTGGGCCTTCGGCCTCCTACGAGCAGTACTTC CAWSGPSASYEQYF
- TRBJ1-1 TRBV10-3 - TGTGCCATCAGCGACAATACAGTGAACACTGAAGCTTTCTTT CAISDNTVNTEAFF
- TRBJ2-7 TRBV10-1 - TGCGCCAGCAGTGAGTGGTCAGTCGGCGTGCAGTACTTC CASSEWSVGVQYF
once TRBJ2-5 TRBV14 TRBD1 TGTGCCAGCAGCCAAGCCCTGGCAGGGGGTGAGACCCAGTACTTC CASSQALAGGETQYF
- TRBJ2-1 TRBV7-8 - TGTGCCAGCAGCTTAGTTGGAGAATTAGAGCAGTTCTTC CASSLVGELEQFF
- TRBJ2-7 TRBV9 - TGTGCCAGCAGCCCCCGGGAGAGGGAGTCTTACGAGCAGTACTTC CASSPRERESYEQYF
- TRBJ2-5 TRBV28 - TGTGCCAGCAGTTTCGTCAGAACCCGCCAAGAGACCCAGTACTTC CASSFVRTRQETQYF
- TRBJ2-3 TRBV5-8 TRBD1 TGTGCCAGCAGCTTGAACAGGGGTGCCACAGATACGCAGTATTTT CASSLNRGATDTQYF
- TRBJ1-2 TRBV5-1 - TGCGCCAGCAGCTTGGTTGCGGGGACGGACGGCTACACCTTC CASSLVAGTDGYTF
once TRBJ2-5 TRBV30 - TGTGCCTGGAGTGGCCGCAGGGAGTATGAGACCCAGTACTTC CAWSGRREYETQYF
- TRBJ2-3 TRBV2 - TGTGCCAGCAGAATGACAGGGAGGGCAGATACGCAGTATTTT CASRMTGRADTQYF
- TRBJ2-6 TRBV18 - TGTGCCAGCTCACCTGGGGTTACTGGGGCCAACGTCCTGACTTTC CASSPGVTGANVLTF
- TRBJ1-6 TRBV11-2 - TGTGCCAGCACCCTGCGGGGGACGGCTAATTCACCCCTCCACTTT CASTLRGTANSPLHF
- TRBJ2-4 TRBV6-5 - TGTGCCAGTGGAACGGGACTGCAGTACTTC CASGTGLQYF
- TRBJ2-5 TRBV23-1 TRBD2 TGCGCCAGCAGTCAATCGGGAGCGGGATTGAGAGAGACCCAGTACTTC CASSQSGAGLRETQYF
- TRBJ1-1 TRBV19 - TGTGCCAGTAGGCCCCCCGGGCCGAACACTGAAGCTTTCTTT CASRPPGPNTEAFF
once TRBJ1-2 TRBV19 - TGTGCCAGTAGTAAGGTCGGAGACCATGGCTACACCTTC CASSKVGDHGYTF
- TRBJ2-5 TRBV14 - TGTGCCAGCAGCCAAGGGTTATATCAAGAGACCCAGTACTTC CASSQGLYQETQYF
- TRBJ2-6 TRBV9 - TGTGCCAGCAGCACGTCCCCTGGGGCCAACGTCCTGACTTTC CASSTSPGANVLTF
- TRBJ1-1 TRBV6-5 - TGTGCCAGCAGTTACTCGACGGGAGCCGGAGGTGGTGAAGCTTTCTTT CASSYSTGAGGGEAFF
- TRBJ2-5 TRBV2 - TGTGCCAGCAGGGCGGACCCTGAGACCCAGTACTTC CASRADPETQYF
once TRBJ2-7 TRBV6-6 - TGTGCCAGCAGTATGACCGGGACGTACTACGAGCAGTACTTC CASSMTGTYYEQYF
- TRBJ2-1 TRBV4-3 - TGCGCCAGCAGCCTCTTAACCGGCTCAGGGCACTACAATGAGCAGTTCTTC CASSLLTGSGHYNEQFF
- TRBJ1-1 TRBV7-9 TRBD1 TGTGCCAGCAGCTTATTATCTCAGGGGGCTGAAGCTTTCTTT CASSLLSQGAEAFF
- TRBJ1-1 TRBV6-6 - TGTGCCAGCAGTCTACGACCCCCTGAAGCTTTCTTT CASSLRPPEAFF
once TRBJ2-2 TRBV11-2 - TGTGCCAGCAGCCGGGACTCCCTGGGGACCGGGGAGCTGTTTTTT CASSRDSLGTGELFF
- TRBJ1-4 TRBV28 - TGTGCCAGCAGTTTTAGGGATGACGGAGAAAAACTGTTTTTT CASSFRDDGEKLFF
- TRBJ2-7 TRBV28 - TGTGCCAGCAGTCCACCGGGACTCACGTACGAGCAGTACTTC CASSPPGLTYEQYF
- TRBJ2-4 TRBV27 - TGTGCCAGCAGTCCACTTGGCGGGGGCGACGGCAAAAACATTCAGTACTTC CASSPLGGGDGKNIQYF